The 20 T cell receptor beta chains below come from one sample, sequenced in a study of cytomegalovirus exposure and HLA in healthy donors. The data were produced by immunoSEQ multiplex PCR, yet TCRdb's version contains in-frame clones alone and is incomplete. Among approximately 120,000 clones, about 90% were seen once, and the ten largest hold about 2%. Sample: PBMCs. The source is a woman aged 18-30 years in good health and CMV-seronegative.

The CDR3, as DNA: TGCGCCAGCAGTCAGCATACTACAGGGGGCGCCGGCACAAACTATGGCTACACCTTC. Its translation: CASSQHTTGGAGTNYGYTF. The V gene is TRBV23-1, the J gene TRBJ1-2; TRBD1 aligns across 9 bases. TRBV23-1 is known as an ORF, though its function is uncertain. The CDR3 is 19 amino acids. Trimming took 3 bases from V and 2 from J; bases not matched to a gene: 16.

A single count supports this clone. The chain is built from TRBV4-1 and TRBJ2-4; maybe TRBD2 (5 bases). V shed 0 bases and J shed 14 bases, with 14 bases lying between them. This CDR3 has 13 amino acids. Germline CDR1 is MGHRA and CDR2 is YSYEKL. The CDR3 bases are TGCGCCAGCAGCCAAGATCCCGCAGGAGGAAAGTACTTC. Its protein product is CASSQDPAGGKYF.

The V gene is TRBV19, the J gene TRBJ1-6; tentative D call: TRBD1 (6 bases). The CDR3 spans 16 residues. The ends were cut back, 6 bases at V and 8 bases at J, with 20 bases in the middle. Per the germline V gene, CDR1 is LNHDA and CDR2 is SQIVND (reference sequence). CDR3 sequence (DNA): TGTGCCAGTAGCTCATCCGGGGGGCTGAGATATTCACCCCTCCACTTT. Protein: CASSSSGGLRYSPLHF.

The chain recombines TRBV5-1 with TRBJ2-1; the match to TRBD2 covers 9 bases. Germline V gene sequence: CDR1 SGHRS, CDR2 YFSETQ. The V gene end was trimmed by 5 bases and the J gene end by 8 bases; junction bases not matched to a gene: 5. This CDR3 is 13 amino acids long. The CDR3 sequence: CASSGIAGDEQFF. The CDR3 coding sequence is TGCGCCAGCAGTGGGATAGCGGGAGATGAGCAGTTCTTC.

The genes are TRBV4-1 and TRBJ2-4; TRBD1 is a possible D gene (6 bases). Trimming cost V 0 bases and J 1 base, with 13 bases left between them. CDR3 size: 17 residues. Germline CDR1 and CDR2: MGHRA and YSYEKL. The CDR3 DNA follows: TGCGCCAGCAGCCAAGAGAGGACAGCCCTGGCCAAAAACATTCAGTACTTC. This codes for CASSQERTALAKNIQYF.

The CDR3 coding sequence is TGTGCCAGCAGTTTGGTGCTAACCTCAGGGGAGCAGTTCTTC. Amino acids: CASSLVLTSGEQFF. The chain combines TRBV7-8 with TRBJ2-1; D might be TRBD1 (5 bases). This CDR3 contains 14 residues. Germline V gene lookup returns CDR1 SGHVS and CDR2 FQNEAQ. V lost 6 bases, J lost 10 bases, and 19 bases lay in between.

The V and J genes are TRBV19 and TRBJ2-1; a possible D gene is TRBD1 (5 bases). Germline-derived CDR1 and CDR2 are LNHDA and SQIVND (reference sequence). V dropped 3 bases and J dropped 2 bases, with 11 bases sitting between them. CDR3 length: 15 amino acids. The CDR3 loop is CASSIKGAPYNEQFF. CDR3 sequence (DNA): TGTGCCAGTAGTATTAAAGGGGCACCCTACAATGAGCAGTTCTTC.

The V and J genes are TRBV27 and TRBJ2-1, with D possibly TRBD2 on 5 matching bases. CDR1 is MNHEY, CDR2 SMNVEV, per germline (reference sequence). CDR3 length equals 12 residues. The V end lost 6 bases, the J end lost 7 bases, and 10 bases lay between the germline ends. The CDR3 DNA reads as TGTGCCAGCAGGGTAAGGGAGAATGAGCAGTTCTTC. It specifies CASRVRENEQFF.

V gene TRBV28 combines with J gene TRBJ2-3; D gene uncertain. With 5 bases removed from V and 4 bases from J, the gap between germline ends came to 7 bases. Germline CDR1 is MDHEN and CDR2 is SYDVKM. The CDR3 covers 12 residues. CDR3 sequence (DNA): TGTGCCAGCAGTCTTTATTCAGATACGCAGTATTTT. Its protein is CASSLYSDTQYF. Full variable domain (missing parts from reference TRBV28 and TRBJ2-3): DVKVTQSSRYLVKRTGEKVFLECVQDMDHENMFWYRQDPGLGLRLIYFSYDVKMKEKGDIPEGYSVSREKKERFSLILESASTNQTSMYLCASSLYSDTQYFGPGTRLTVL.

The rearrangement joins TRBV30 to TRBJ2-5; possibly TRBD1 for D (5 bases). Trimming cost V 3 bases and J 5 bases, with 16 bases left between them. The CDR3 consists of 14 residues. From germline, CDR1 is GTSNPN and CDR2 SVGIG (reference sequence). The CDR3 nucleotides are TGTGCCTGGAGCGTCTCAGGGATGGGGGAGACCCAGTACTTC. Translated, it gives CAWSVSGMGETQYF.

This clone came up once. The J gene is TRBJ2-1, the V gene TRBV4-2, with 10 positions matching TRBD2. V was clipped by 4 bases and J by 9 bases; unmatched bases: 12. The CDR3 loop spans 16 amino acids. The germline CDR1 and CDR2 sequences are LGHNA and YNFKEQ. The chain's CDR3 is CASSLGLAAPWGEQFF. CDR3 coding DNA: TGTGCCAGCAGCCTCGGACTAGCGGCCCCTTGGGGTGAGCAGTTCTTC.

The chain carries TRBV28 and TRBJ1-5; D is possibly TRBD1 (5 bases). The germline V gene encodes CDR1 MDHEN and CDR2 SYDVKM. The length of the CDR3 is 12 residues. The germline V and J ends were trimmed by 6 bases and 9 bases, with 12 bases remaining between them. This chain's CDR3 is CASRQGTMPQHF. The CDR3 DNA sequence: TGTGCCAGCAGGCAGGGCACCATGCCCCAGCATTTT.

The chain recombines TRBV7-9 with TRBJ2-5; perhaps TRBD2 as D (5 bases). This CDR3 is built from 15 residues. V was clipped by 1 base and J by 1 base, with 10 bases between them. Germline V gene sequence: CDR1 SEHNR, CDR2 FQNEAQ (reference sequence). CDR3 coding DNA: TGTGCCAGCAGCTTAGTCGGGATGTCCCAAGAGACCCAGTACTTC. Amino acids: CASSLVGMSQETQYF. Together with reference TRBV7-9 and TRBJ2-5, the CDR3 gives the full variable domain: DTGVSQNPRHKITKRGQNVTFRCDPISEHNRLYWYRQTLGQGPEFLTYFQNEAQLEKSRLLSDRFSAERPKGSFSTLEIQRTEQGDSAMYLCASSLVGMSQETQYFGPGTRLLVL.

The chain recombines TRBV4-1 with TRBJ2-3, with D perhaps TRBD2 (6 bases). V lost 5 bases and J lost 2, with 20 bases in between. The germline V gene encodes CDR1 MGHRA and CDR2 YSYEKL. The CDR3 contains 17 residues. The CDR3 DNA is TGCGCCAGCAGCAAAGGTCTTTCTAGCGCGGACACAGATACGCAGTATTTT. Translating it yields CASSKGLSSADTDTQYF.

This chain links TRBV30 with TRBJ2-7; 11 bases are a match to TRBD1. There are 14 residues in the CDR3. CDR1 and CDR2 (germline): GTSNPN, SVGIG (reference sequence). V lost 5 bases and J lost 3; bases outside the gene matches: 6. The CDR3 reads CAWLGQGDLYEQYF. DNA of the CDR3: TGTGCCTGGTTGGGACAGGGGGACCTCTACGAGCAGTACTTC.

This clone was seen more than once but under ten times. This sequence joins TRBV6-1 and TRBJ1-2; 9 nucleotides line up with TRBD1. With V trimmed by 10 bases and J by 2 bases, 8 bases remained unmatched. The germline CDR1 and CDR2 sequences are MNHNS and SASEGT. The CDR3 is made up of 14 amino acids. CDR3 protein: CATRTGGRNYGYTF. The CDR3 coding sequence is TGTGCCACCCGAACAGGGGGCAGGAACTATGGCTACACCTTC.

The rearrangement uses TRBV10-3 and TRBJ1-2; no clear D gene. This CDR3 spans 16 amino acids. Per the germline V gene, CDR1 is ENHRY and CDR2 is SYGVKD. The V gene lost 0 bases and the J gene lost 6 bases, with 17 bases spanning the gap. As DNA, the CDR3 is TGTGCCATCAGTGAGTCCCGCGGTCTAAACAATGATGGCTACACCTTC. Protein sequence: CAISESRGLNNDGYTF.

The J gene is TRBJ2-7, the V gene TRBV11-2, with D possibly TRBD1 on 6 matching bases. Between the trimmed V and J ends, which lost 4 bases and 1 base, there was a span of 11 bases. CDR1 and CDR2 (germline): SGHAT, FQNNGV. The CDR3 extends over 14 amino acids. CDR3 bases: TGTGCCAGCAGCTCACCGACAGGTTCCTACGAGCAGTACTTC. Encoded protein: CASSSPTGSYEQYF.

The CDR3 nucleotides are TGCAGTGCCCCCCGGGGGGAGACCCAGTACTTC. Translation gives CSAPRGETQYF. This chain uses TRBV20-1 with TRBJ2-5; TRBD2 is a possible D gene (6 bases). Trimming took 6 bases from V and 5 from J, leaving 10 bases between them. The CDR3 is made up of 11 amino acids. The germline V gene has CDR1 DFQATT and CDR2 SNEGSKA (reference sequence).

The chain uses TRBV5-1 and TRBJ1-2; D is unresolved. With 2 bases removed from V and 6 bases from J, the gap between germline ends came to 11 bases. The CDR3 extends over 13 amino acids. Per germline, CDR1 SGHRS and CDR2 YFSETQ. CDR3 nucleotide sequence: TGCGCCAGCAGCTTCGGGAGGGAGGATGGCTACACCTTC. Encoded protein: CASSFGREDGYTF.